Each of the 3 T cell receptor beta chains below was sequenced from the same sample in a study of shared clonotypes between healthy human individuals. The data were produced by immunoSEQ multiplex PCR, yet TCRdb's version contains in-frame clones alone and is incomplete. Here the sample spans approximately 1.5 million clones, around 98% being singletons. The sample taken for sequencing was naive CD4+ T cells sorted from blood. Noted subset: CD45RA+ positively selected. The receptors were sampled from a man aged 25-45 years in good health.

This clone has just one count. J is TRBJ1-3 and V is TRBV6-6, with D uncertain. Trimming cost V 7 bases and J 2 bases, with 9 bases left between them. The length of the CDR3 is 13 residues. Per the germline V gene, CDR1 is MNHNY and CDR2 is SVGAGI (reference sequence). DNA of the CDR3: TGTGCCAGCACCAGCCACCCTGGAAACACCATATATTTT. Its translation is CASTSHPGNTIYF.

This clone was seen just once. The chain carries TRBV5-5 and TRBJ2-7; a possible D gene is TRBD1 (5 bases). There are 14 residues in the CDR3. Germline values: CDR1 SGHKS, CDR2 YYEKEE (reference sequence). With 1 base removed from V and 3 bases from J, the gap between germline ends came to 11 bases. The DNA of the CDR3 is TGTGCCAGCAGCTTGATTCCAGGGAACTACGAGCAGTACTTC. It codes for CASSLIPGNYEQYF.

The V call is TRBV7-2, the J call TRBJ1-1; TRBD1 matches 10 bases. Germline CDR1 is SGHTA and CDR2 is FQGNSA. The CDR3 covers 15 residues. V gave up 2 bases and J gave up 7 bases; unmatched junction bases: 7. The CDR3 bases are TGTGCCAGCAGCTTATTTCGGACAGGGGGTGGTGAAGCTTTCTTT. It translates to CASSLFRTGGGEAFF.